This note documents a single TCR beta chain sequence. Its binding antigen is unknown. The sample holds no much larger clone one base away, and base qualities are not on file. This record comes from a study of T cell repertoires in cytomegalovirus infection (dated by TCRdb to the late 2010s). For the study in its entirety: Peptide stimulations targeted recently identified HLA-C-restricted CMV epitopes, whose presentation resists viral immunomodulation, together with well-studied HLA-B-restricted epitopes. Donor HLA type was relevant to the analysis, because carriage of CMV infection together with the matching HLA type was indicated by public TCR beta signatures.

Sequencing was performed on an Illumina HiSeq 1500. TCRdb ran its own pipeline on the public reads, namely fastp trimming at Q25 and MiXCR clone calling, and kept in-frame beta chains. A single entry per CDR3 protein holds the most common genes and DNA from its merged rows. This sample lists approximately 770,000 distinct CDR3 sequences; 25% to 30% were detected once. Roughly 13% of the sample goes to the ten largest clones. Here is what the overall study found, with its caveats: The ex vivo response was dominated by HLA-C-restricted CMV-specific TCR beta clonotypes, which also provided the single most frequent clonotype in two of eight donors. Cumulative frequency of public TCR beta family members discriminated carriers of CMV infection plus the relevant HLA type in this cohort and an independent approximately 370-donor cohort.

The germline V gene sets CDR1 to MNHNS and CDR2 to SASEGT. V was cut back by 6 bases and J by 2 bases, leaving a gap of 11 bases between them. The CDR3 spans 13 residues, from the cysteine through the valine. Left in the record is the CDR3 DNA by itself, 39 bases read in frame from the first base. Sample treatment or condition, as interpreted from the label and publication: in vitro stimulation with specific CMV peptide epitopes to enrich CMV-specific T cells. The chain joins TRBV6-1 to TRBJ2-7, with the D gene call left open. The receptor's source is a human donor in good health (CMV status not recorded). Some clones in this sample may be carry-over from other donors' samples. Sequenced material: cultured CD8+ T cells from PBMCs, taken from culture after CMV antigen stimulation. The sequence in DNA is TGTGCCAGCAGCCCTGAAATCACCTACGAGCAGTACGTC. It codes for CASSPEITYEQYV.